This T cell receptor beta chain was sequenced during a study of T cells in Graves' hyperthyroidism and ophthalmopathy. TCR beta CDR3 regions were amplified from RNA transcripts. HTBI primers drove first-round RT-PCR of the TCR CDR3. Each CDR3 protein is one row after TCRdb ran MiXCR on the multiplex PCR reads. This table holds 400,000 to 550,000 distinct CDR3 sequences, around 14% found once. Source material: blood. The clonotype originates from a woman aged 18-29 years with Graves' hyperthyroidism.

Written as DNA, the CDR3 is TGTGCCAGCAGCCAAGATCTGGGCGGGAGGGCCGGAGATACGCAGTATTTT. Translating gives CASSQDLGGRAGDTQYF. The V and J genes are TRBV14 and TRBJ2-3; 9 bases line up with TRBD2. CDR1 and CDR2 (germline): SGHDN, FVKESK. The trim removed 0 bases at V and 5 bases at J, leaving 9 bases unmatched. The CDR3 has 17 amino acids.